This TCR beta chain was retrieved from a study of T cell repertoires in cytomegalovirus infection. Study information: CMV epitopes, recently identified HLA-C-restricted and well-studied HLA-B-restricted, were used. Both a matching HLA type and CMV infection were indicated by public TCR beta signatures.

The junction had 6 bases not matched to a gene; V was cut back by 6 bases and J by 0 bases. The germline CDR1 and CDR2 sequences are SGHTA and FQGNSA. The CDR3 runs to 15 residues. Study-level findings and limits: CMV-specific TCR beta clonotypes restricted by HLA-C dominated the ex vivo response. Cumulative public TCR beta family frequency identified carriers of CMV plus the relevant HLA.

TCRdb redid the calling of the reads with MiXCR, one entry per CDR3 protein. The sample has around 540,000 distinct CDR3 sequences; 33% are singletons. Remarks on this clonotype: Its antigen remains unidentified.

The V gene is TRBV7-2, the J gene TRBJ2-5; 8 nucleotides align to TRBD1. The sequences come from cultured PBMCs, collected from culture after CMV antigen stimulation. This TCR came from a human donor in good health (CMV status not recorded). Some clones in this sample may be carry-over from other donors' samples. The CDR3 sequence: CASSLNRGYQETQYF. The CDR3 DNA is TGTGCCAGCAGTCTAAACAGGGGGTACCAAGAGACCCAGTACTTC.